Listed below are T cell receptor beta chains from one sample, sequenced in a study of blood T cell repertoires in COVID-19. Some clones are missing from TCRdb's copy, which holds only in-frame ones; the method was immunoSEQ multiplex PCR. The sample lists about 240,000 clones; 75% to 90% were seen once. Source material: peripheral blood. These receptors were obtained from a woman aged 30 to 39 who had recovered from COVID-19. The CDR3 runs from the conserved cysteine through the conserved F or W. The D gene is left open where the match is weak.

length: 14
D: NA
V: TRBV2
CDR3: CASSGDRTGEPQHF

length: 12
D: NA
V: TRBV10-3
CDR3: CAMGGSGNTIYF

length: 13
D: TRBD1
V: TRBV29-1
CDR3: CSADRDSYNEQFF

length: 17
D: TRBD2
V: TRBV13
CDR3: CASSLYPTAGGSETQYF

length: 16
D: NA
V: TRBV6-6
CDR3: CASTLTEWTLNQPQHF

length: 10
D: NA
V: TRBV12-3/TRBV12-4
CDR3: CASASDTQYF

length: 16
D: NA
V: TRBV30
CDR3: CAWSVLPRYSNQPQHF

length: 14
D: NA
V: TRBV9
CDR3: CASSEGGTSESQYF

length: 13
D: NA
V: TRBV2
CDR3: CASRGRVTGSQYF

length: 14
D: TRBD2
V: TRBV7-7
CDR3: CASSTGLATGELFF

length: 16
D: TRBD1
V: TRBV25-1
CDR3: CASSDAQGARGNTIYF

length: 15
D: NA
V: TRBV5-1
CDR3: CASSLGSGGQETQYF

length: 18
D: TRBD2
V: TRBV7-2
CDR3: CASSLGAGAGGRTDTQYF

length: 14
D: NA
V: TRBV4-1
CDR3: CASSQEGGTGELFF

length: 14
D: TRBD1
V: TRBV2
CDR3: CASSETGGGYGYTF

length: 15
D: TRBD1
V: TRBV5-4
CDR3: CASSENRQGDYGYTF

length: 15
D: TRBD2
V: TRBV14
CDR3: CASSLLAGGGPEQFF

length: 15
D: NA
V: TRBV6-5
CDR3: CASSYWVLGSTEAFF

length: 18
D: TRBD2
V: TRBV3-1/TRBV3-2
CDR3: CASSQEIYSGGDQDTQYF

length: 13
D: NA
V: TRBV30
CDR3: CAWHQDMNTEAFF

length: 14
D: NA
V: TRBV18
CDR3: CASSPLQTEKSYTF

length: 13
D: NA
V: TRBV2
CDR3: CASRETGIYGYTF

length: 12
D: NA
V: TRBV3-1/TRBV3-2
CDR3: CASSQSGAGYTF

length: 14
D: NA
V: TRBV30
CDR3: CAWNRVSSTDTQYF

length: 15
D: TRBD2
V: TRBV3-1/TRBV3-2
CDR3: CASSQSRTSGHGQFF

length: 12
D: TRBD2
V: TRBV7-2
CDR3: CASSPGGGQQYF

length: 13
D: NA
V: TRBV6-5
CDR3: CASRFTRSTEAFF

length: 14
D: TRBD1
V: TRBV11-3
CDR3: CASSLGQGASEQYF

length: 14
D: TRBD1
V: TRBV19
CDR3: CASTPTGNQETQYF

length: 14
D: NA
V: TRBV6-5
CDR3: CASSPWTDNTEAFF

length: 12
D: NA
V: TRBV6-1
CDR3: CASSERFGKLFF

length: 15
D: TRBD1
V: TRBV5-1
CDR3: CASSLGQGAYNEQFF

length: 15
D: NA
V: TRBV13
CDR3: CASGRYRSGNHEQYF

length: 13
D: NA
V: TRBV4-2
CDR3: CASSQRTLTEAFF

length: 15
D: TRBD1
V: TRBV5-4
CDR3: CASSLTGASGNTIYF

length: 12
D: NA
V: TRBV6-5
CDR3: CASSYASGGYTF

length: 13
D: NA
V: TRBV28
CDR3: CASSFGGNYGYTF

length: 16
D: NA
V: TRBV4-1
CDR3: CASSQDRGWGAYEQYF

length: 11
D: TRBD2
V: TRBV11-2
CDR3: CASAGGYEQYF

length: 14
D: TRBD1
V: TRBV6-4
CDR3: CATYPGDRYYEQYF

length: 16
D: TRBD2
V: TRBV2
CDR3: CASSAGLAASTDTQYF

length: 14
D: TRBD1
V: TRBV5-6
CDR3: CASSWGQGVHEQYF

length: 15
D: NA
V: TRBV5-1
CDR3: CASSFVQDSPYEQYF

length: 15
D: NA
V: TRBV12-5
CDR3: CASGLDSGMNTEAFF

length: 13
D: NA
V: TRBV12-3/TRBV12-4
CDR3: CASSLASEETQYF

length: 13
D: NA
V: TRBV3-1/TRBV3-2
CDR3: CASSPRGGETQYF

length: 13
D: TRBD1
V: TRBV20-1
CDR3: CSASSGGITEAFF

length: 18
D: TRBD2
V: TRBV9
CDR3: CASSPRVGLAGGQETQYF

length: 15
D: NA
V: TRBV6-5
CDR3: CASSYGGNSNQPQHF

length: 16
D: TRBD2
V: TRBV5-4
CDR3: CASREGTAGVQETQYF

length: 15
D: NA
V: TRBV6-6
CDR3: CASSTLAVPGNTIYF

length: 13
D: NA
V: TRBV12-5
CDR3: CASGDTLWTEAFF

length: 15
D: NA
V: TRBV30
CDR3: CASRTDDSGANVLTF

length: 16
D: NA
V: TRBV18
CDR3: CASSQTGPRSGNTIYF